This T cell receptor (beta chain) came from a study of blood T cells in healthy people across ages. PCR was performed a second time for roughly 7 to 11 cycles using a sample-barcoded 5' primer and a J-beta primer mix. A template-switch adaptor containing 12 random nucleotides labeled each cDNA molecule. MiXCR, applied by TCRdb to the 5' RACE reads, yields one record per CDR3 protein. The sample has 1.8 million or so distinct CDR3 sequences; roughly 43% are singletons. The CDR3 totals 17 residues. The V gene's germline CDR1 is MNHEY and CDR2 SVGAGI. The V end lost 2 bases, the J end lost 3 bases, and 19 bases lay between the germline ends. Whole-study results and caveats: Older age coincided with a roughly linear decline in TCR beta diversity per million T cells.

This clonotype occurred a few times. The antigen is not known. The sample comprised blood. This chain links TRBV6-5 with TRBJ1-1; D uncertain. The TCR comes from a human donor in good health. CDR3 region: CASSYTRLQRVDTEAFF. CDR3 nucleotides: TGTGCCAGCAGTTACACCAGGCTGCAAAGGGTGGACACTGAAGCTTTCTTT.